Listed below are T cell receptor beta chains from one sample, sequenced in a study of response to subunit inactivated influenza vaccine. In TCRdb, the RT-PCR reads were re-called with MiXCR into one record per CDR3 protein. The sample includes around 570,000 distinct CDR3 sequences, approximately 11% of them seen just once. This sample was also put to use in a study of T cells expressing NK-cell markers.

The sequenced sample was PBMCs from blood, obtained on the day of vaccination. The source of these receptors is a man in his forties or fifties who received an inactivated influenza vaccine. CDR3s include the opening cysteine and the closing phenylalanine or tryptophan. D genes are given only for firm matches. Expanded clones get a size class; other rows say once, few or many, or leave the size out.

V	J	size	D	DNA	CDR3
TRBV27	TRBJ2-1	few	TRBD1	TGTGCCAGCAGTCCCCCCTCCGGGACAGGCTCCTACAATGAGCAGTTCTTC	CASSPPSGTGSYNEQFF
TRBV20-1	TRBJ2-3	.	.	TGCAGTGCTATAAGGCCTGACACAGATACGCAGTATTTT	CSAIRPDTDTQYF
TRBV7-2	TRBJ2-2	few	.	TGTGCCAGCAGCTTATGGGTGGGGCAGAACACCGGGGAGCTGTTTTTT	CASSLWVGQNTGELFF
TRBV11-2	TRBJ2-1	few	.	TGTGCCAGCAGCCCTGACACTTTCCGGGGGGCCTTTTTCTACAATGAGCAGTTCTTC	CASSPDTFRGAFFYNEQFF
TRBV6-2/TRBV6-3	TRBJ2-7	.	.	TGTGCCAGCAGTTACAACCTAAATCGTGAAAAAGGACGGACTGAGGATGAGCAGTACTTC	CASSYNLNREKGRTEDEQYF
TRBV10-3	TRBJ2-2	few	.	TGTGCCATCAGTGAGTCGATGTTAAGGACTCCGAACACCGGGGAGCTGTTTTTT	CAISESMLRTPNTGELFF
TRBV4-3	TRBJ2-7	many	TRBD2	TGCGCCAGCAGCCAAGGGACGGGGCGGGGGGACGAGCAGTACTTC	CASSQGTGRGDEQYF
TRBV19	TRBJ1-6	few	TRBD1	TGTGCCAGTAGTAACGGACAGGGACGGTACTCACCCCTCCACTTT	CASSNGQGRYSPLHF
TRBV4-1	TRBJ2-6	few	.	TGCGCCAGCAGCCAAATTTTTATGGTTGGGGCTGGGGCCAACGTCCTGACTTTC	CASSQIFMVGAGANVLTF
TRBV6-2/TRBV6-3	TRBJ2-7	.	.	TGTGCCAGCAGTTTCCCAGCGGGCTTATCCTACGAGCAGTACTTC	CASSFPAGLSYEQYF
TRBV24-1	TRBJ2-2	few	TRBD1	TGTGCCACCAGTGATTTATCACAGGGGGCCGCCGGGGAGCTGTTTTTT	CATSDLSQGAAGELFF
TRBV6-5	TRBJ1-2	few	.	TGTGCCAGCAGTTACCTGGGAGCCAATAACTACTATGGCTACACCTTC	CASSYLGANNYYGYTF
TRBV5-5	TRBJ2-3	many	.	TGTGCCAGCAGCTTGGATCGCGGGAGCACAGATACGCAGTATTTT	CASSLDRGSTDTQYF
TRBV5-1	TRBJ2-5	.	.	TGCGCCAGCAGCTCCGGCCCTAGCGACCAAGAGACCCAGTACTTC	CASSSGPSDQETQYF
TRBV5-1	TRBJ1-1	few	.	TGCGCCAGCAAGAGGGGGATGAACACTGAAGCTTTCTTT	CASKRGMNTEAFF
TRBV19	TRBJ2-1	few	TRBD1	TGTGCCAGTAGTATCCGACCCCAAGACAGGGGTTACAATGAGCAGTTCTTC	CASSIRPQDRGYNEQFF
TRBV29-1	TRBJ2-2	.	TRBD1	TGCAGCGTTGTGGCAGGGGGATCGAACACCGGGGAGCTGTTTTTT	CSVVAGGSNTGELFF
TRBV20-1	TRBJ1-4	.	.	TGCAGTGCTACCCAGGGACCCACTAATGAAAAACTGTTTTTT	CSATQGPTNEKLFF
TRBV20-1	TRBJ2-1	.	.	TGCAGTGCTCAGGCGGGAATCTCCTACAATGAGCAGTTCTTC	CSAQAGISYNEQFF
TRBV29-1	TRBJ2-7	.	.	TGCAGCGTTGAGGGTCGCCCCTACGAGCAGTACTTC	CSVEGRPYEQYF
TRBV4-3	TRBJ2-1	few	.	TGCGCCAGCAGCCAAGTCCCGGGACGGACTCGGCTACTCAATGAGCAGTTCTTC	CASSQVPGRTRLLNEQFF
TRBV5-1	TRBJ1-3	.	.	TGCGCCAGCAGCTTGAATAACGACCGGGGAAACACCATATATTTT	CASSLNNDRGNTIYF
TRBV27	TRBJ2-3	.	TRBD2	TGTGCCAGCAGTCTTGGACCCAGCGGGAAAACAGATACGCAGTATTTT	CASSLGPSGKTDTQYF
TRBV7-2	TRBJ2-7	.	TRBD2	TGTGCCAGCAGCTCAGGACTAGCGTATGAGCAGTACTTC	CASSSGLAYEQYF
TRBV20-1	TRBJ2-1	many	.	TGCAGTGCTAGCCCGGCTCCCTACAATGAGCAGTTCTTC	CSASPAPYNEQFF
TRBV5-1	TRBJ2-1	.	.	TGCGCCAGCAGCTTGGTGGCAGGGGCCGGGGGTGAGCAGTTCTTC	CASSLVAGAGGEQFF
TRBV12-3/TRBV12-4	TRBJ2-5	few	.	TGTGCCAGCAGGTTTTCTAGTAGATACCAAGAGACCCAGTACTTC	CASRFSSRYQETQYF
TRBV11-2	TRBJ2-2	.	TRBD2	TGTGCCAGCAGCTTAGTAGCGGGGGGCCTCACCGGGGAGCTGTTTTTT	CASSLVAGGLTGELFF
TRBV28	TRBJ1-2	.	.	TGTGCCAGCAGTACCCCGGACAGTCTCTATGGCTACACCTTC	CASSTPDSLYGYTF
TRBV10-3	TRBJ2-7	.	TRBD2	TGTGCCATCAGTGAGTTTGGCGGGGGTCCCTACGAGCAGTACTTC	CAISEFGGGPYEQYF
TRBV5-1	TRBJ1-2	many	.	TGCGCCAGCAGCCCGGGGTTCCAGGTCTATGGCTACACCTTC	CASSPGFQVYGYTF
TRBV20-1	TRBJ2-1	few	TRBD1	TGCAGTGCTAGAACTACGGACAGGGTTAGACACAATGAGCAGTTCTTC	CSARTTDRVRHNEQFF
TRBV10-3	TRBJ2-7	once	.	TGTGCCATCAGTGATACCGGGACACCGAGCTCCTACGAGCAGTACTTC	CAISDTGTPSSYEQYF
TRBV4-3	TRBJ2-7	few	.	TGCGCCAGCAGCCAAGAGTTGGGTACAGGGACCGAGCAGTACTTC	CASSQELGTGTEQYF
TRBV12-3/TRBV12-4	TRBJ1-1	many	.	TGTGCCAGCAGTACCGGACGGGAAACCTCTGAAGCTTTCTTT	CASSTGRETSEAFF
TRBV12-3/TRBV12-4	TRBJ2-7	.	TRBD2	TGTGCCAGCAGTTTGGGGACTAGCGGGAGAGCCTCTACCGAGCAGTACTTC	CASSLGTSGRASTEQYF
TRBV5-1	TRBJ2-7	few	.	TGCGCCAGCAGCTTGGCCGGGACGCTGGGGGGATACGAGCAGTACTTC	CASSLAGTLGGYEQYF
TRBV4-2	TRBJ2-1	.	TRBD2	TGTGCCAGCAGCCAAGATCTCGCGGGAGAAGGCAATGAGCAGTTCTTC	CASSQDLAGEGNEQFF
TRBV24-1	TRBJ2-1	.	TRBD2	TGTGCCACCAGTGATTCCAGCGGGAGGGACGATGAGCAGTTCTTC	CATSDSSGRDDEQFF
TRBV28	TRBJ2-2	few	.	TGTGCCAGCCGGGACGGGAACACCGGGGAGCTGTTTTTT	CASRDGNTGELFF
TRBV15	TRBJ2-7	few	.	TGTGCCACCAGCAGCGATTTCGACTACGAGCAGTACTTC	CATSSDFDYEQYF
TRBV20-1	TRBJ1-2	few	.	TGCAGTGCTCTCCCCCGGGCAGAAAACTATGGCTACACCTTC	CSALPRAENYGYTF
TRBV5-6	TRBJ1-2	.	.	TGTGCCAGCAGCAGGGGATCGAACTATGGCTACACCTTC	CASSRGSNYGYTF
TRBV2	TRBJ2-3	many	.	TGTGCCAGCAGTGAAGCGCTTCGAGGGGATACGCAGTATTTT	CASSEALRGDTQYF
TRBV14	TRBJ2-6	.	TRBD1	TGTGCCAGCAGCCAAGGGACAGGCGGTCTCGGGGCCAACGTCCTGACTTTC	CASSQGTGGLGANVLTF
TRBV5-4	TRBJ2-3	few	.	TGTGCCAGCAGCTCGTCCGGGACTCGGGCAGATACGCAGTATTTT	CASSSSGTRADTQYF
TRBV5-1	TRBJ2-2	.	TRBD2	TGCGCCAGCAGCACCGCTAGCGGGGGCACCGGGGAGCTGTTTTTT	CASSTASGGTGELFF
TRBV5-1	TRBJ2-3	.	.	TGCGCCAGCAGCTCGAGACCGAGCACAGATACGCAGTATTTT	CASSSRPSTDTQYF
TRBV5-4	TRBJ2-1	.	.	TGTGCCAGCAGCTTTGTGGGGGGCTCCTACAATGAGCAGTTCTTC	CASSFVGGSYNEQFF
TRBV5-5	TRBJ2-5	.	.	TGTGCCAGCAGCTTTTTATCAGGGGCCGAGACCCAGTACTTC	CASSFLSGAETQYF
TRBV20-1	TRBJ2-7	few	.	TGCAGTGCTCTCCCCGGGACTTACTACGAGCAGTACTTC	CSALPGTYYEQYF
TRBV6-2/TRBV6-3	TRBJ2-4	.	.	TGTGCCAGCAGCACCAACAGGCGCGTAATTAACATTCAGTACTTC	CASSTNRRVINIQYF
TRBV11-2	TRBJ1-6	.	.	TGTGCCAGCAGCATCCTGACATCCTATAATTCACCCCTCCACTTT	CASSILTSYNSPLHF
TRBV4-3	TRBJ2-5	many	.	TGCGCCAGCAGCCAAAATAGGGGAGGATCCGTAGAGACCCAGTACTTC	CASSQNRGGSVETQYF